The source of this T cell receptor beta chain is a study of blood T cell repertoires in COVID-19. Study overall: Sites in the United States, Italy and Spain provided acute and convalescent COVID-19 samples.

Profiling relied on immunoSEQ multiplex PCR, and the TCRdb table lists in-frame clones only, not all of them. The sample records roughly 190,000 clones, around 83% being singletons. Sequenced material: peripheral blood. This receptor was taken from a middle-aged woman with acute or convalescent COVID-19.

The DNA for the CDR3 is TGCGCCAGCAGCTTGGACCTCGGCTCTGCCGGCGGGGAGACCCAGTACTTC. Amino acids: CASSLDLGSAGGETQYF. The chain has TRBV5-1 and TRBJ2-5; maybe TRBD2 (5 bases). The germline gives CDR1 SGHRS, CDR2 YFSETQ. The CDR3 length is 17 residues. Trimming pared 0 bases from V and 5 bases from J, leaving 20 bases between. Complete variable domain (other parts from reference TRBV5-1 and TRBJ2-5): KAGVTQTPRYLIKTRGQQVTLSCSPISGHRSVSWYQQTPGQGLQFLFEYFSETQRNKGNFPGRFSGRQFSNSRSEMNVSTLELGDSALYLCASSLDLGSAGGETQYFGPGTRLLVL.